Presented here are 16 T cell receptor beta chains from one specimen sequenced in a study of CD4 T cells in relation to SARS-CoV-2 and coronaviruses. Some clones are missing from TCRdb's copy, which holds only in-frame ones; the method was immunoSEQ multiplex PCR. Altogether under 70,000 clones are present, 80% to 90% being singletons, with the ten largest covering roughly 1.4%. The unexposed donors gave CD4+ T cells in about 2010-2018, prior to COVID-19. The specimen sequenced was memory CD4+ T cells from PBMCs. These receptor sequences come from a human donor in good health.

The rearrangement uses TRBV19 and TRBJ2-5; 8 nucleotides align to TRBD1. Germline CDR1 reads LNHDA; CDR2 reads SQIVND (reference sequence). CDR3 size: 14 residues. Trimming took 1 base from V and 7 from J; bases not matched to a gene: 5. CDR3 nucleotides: TGTGCCAGTAGTATAGCAGGGGGCGTCGGGACCCAGTACTTC. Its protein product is CASSIAGGVGTQYF.

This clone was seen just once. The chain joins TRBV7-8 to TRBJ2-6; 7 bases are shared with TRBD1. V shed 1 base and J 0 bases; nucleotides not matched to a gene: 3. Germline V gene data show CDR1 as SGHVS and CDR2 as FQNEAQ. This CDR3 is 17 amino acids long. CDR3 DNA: TGTGCCAGCAGCTTAGGGGGACAGAGCTCTGGGGCCAACGTCCTGACTTTC. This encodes CASSLGGQSSGANVLTF. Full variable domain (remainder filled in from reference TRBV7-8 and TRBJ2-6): GAGVSQSPRYKVAKRGQDVALRCDPISGHVSLFWYQQALGQGPEFLTYFQNEAQLDKSGLPSDRFFAERPEGSVSTLKIQRTQQEDSAVYLCASSLGGQSSGANVLTFGAGSRLTVL.

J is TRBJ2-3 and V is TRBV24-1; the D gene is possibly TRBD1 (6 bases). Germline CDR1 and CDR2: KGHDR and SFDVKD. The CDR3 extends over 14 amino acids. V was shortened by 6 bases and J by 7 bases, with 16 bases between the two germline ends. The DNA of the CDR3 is TGTGCCACCAGTCCTGAACAGGGTCAGAATACGCAGTATTTT. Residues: CATSPEQGQNTQYF.

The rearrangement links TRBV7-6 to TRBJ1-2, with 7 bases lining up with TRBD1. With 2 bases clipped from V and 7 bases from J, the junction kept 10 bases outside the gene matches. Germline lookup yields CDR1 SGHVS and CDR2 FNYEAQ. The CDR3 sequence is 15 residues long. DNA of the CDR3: TGTGCCAGCAGCTTAAGTCCGGGACAGAGGAGTGGCTACACCTTC. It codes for CASSLSPGQRSGYTF.

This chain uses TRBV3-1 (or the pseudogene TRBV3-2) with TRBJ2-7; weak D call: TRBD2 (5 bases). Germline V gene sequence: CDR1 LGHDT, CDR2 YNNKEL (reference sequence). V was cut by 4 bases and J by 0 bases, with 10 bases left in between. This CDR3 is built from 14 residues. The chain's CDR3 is CASSRGLLSYEQYF. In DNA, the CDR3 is TGTGCCAGCAGCCGCGGACTTCTCTCCTACGAGCAGTACTTC.

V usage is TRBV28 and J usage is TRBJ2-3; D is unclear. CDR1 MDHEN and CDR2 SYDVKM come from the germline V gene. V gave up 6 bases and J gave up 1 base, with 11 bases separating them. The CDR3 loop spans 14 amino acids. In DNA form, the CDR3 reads TGTGCCAGCAGGGGTATGGGTGGCACAGATACGCAGTATTTT. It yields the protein CASRGMGGTDTQYF. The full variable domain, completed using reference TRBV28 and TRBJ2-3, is DVKVTQSSRYLVKRTGEKVFLECVQDMDHENMFWYRQDPGLGLRLIYFSYDVKMKEKGDIPEGYSVSREKKERFSLILESASTNQTSMYLCASRGMGGTDTQYFGPGTRLTVL.

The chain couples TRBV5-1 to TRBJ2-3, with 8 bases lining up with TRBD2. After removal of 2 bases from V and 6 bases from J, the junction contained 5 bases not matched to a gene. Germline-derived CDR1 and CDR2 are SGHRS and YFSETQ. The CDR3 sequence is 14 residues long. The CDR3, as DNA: TGCGCCAGCAGCTTAAGAGCGGGAGTCGATACGCAGTATTTT. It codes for CASSLRAGVDTQYF.

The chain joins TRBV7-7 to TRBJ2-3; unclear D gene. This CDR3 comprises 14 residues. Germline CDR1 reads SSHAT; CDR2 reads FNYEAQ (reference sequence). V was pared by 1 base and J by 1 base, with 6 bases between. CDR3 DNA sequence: TGTGCCAGCAGCTTAGTGACCCGCACAGATACGCAGTATTTT. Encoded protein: CASSLVTRTDTQYF.

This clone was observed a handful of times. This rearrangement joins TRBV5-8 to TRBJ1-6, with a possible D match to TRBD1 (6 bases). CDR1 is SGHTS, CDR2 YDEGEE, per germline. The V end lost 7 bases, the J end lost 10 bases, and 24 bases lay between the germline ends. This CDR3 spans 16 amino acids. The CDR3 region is CASRIPLQGVGSPLHF. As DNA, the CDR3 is TGTGCCAGCCGGATTCCTTTACAGGGAGTTGGGTCACCCCTCCACTTT.

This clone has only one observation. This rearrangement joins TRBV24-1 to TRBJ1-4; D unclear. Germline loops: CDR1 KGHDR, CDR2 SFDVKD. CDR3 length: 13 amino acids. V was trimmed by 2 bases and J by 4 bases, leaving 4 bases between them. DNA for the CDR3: TGTGCCACCAGTGATTCTCATAATGAAAAACTGTTTTTT. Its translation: CATSDSHNEKLFF.

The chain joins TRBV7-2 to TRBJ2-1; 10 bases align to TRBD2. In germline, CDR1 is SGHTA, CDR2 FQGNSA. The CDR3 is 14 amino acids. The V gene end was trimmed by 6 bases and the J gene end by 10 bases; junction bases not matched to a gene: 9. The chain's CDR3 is CASSSRSSGGEQFF. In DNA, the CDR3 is TGTGCCAGCAGTTCCCGTTCTAGCGGGGGAGAGCAGTTCTTC.

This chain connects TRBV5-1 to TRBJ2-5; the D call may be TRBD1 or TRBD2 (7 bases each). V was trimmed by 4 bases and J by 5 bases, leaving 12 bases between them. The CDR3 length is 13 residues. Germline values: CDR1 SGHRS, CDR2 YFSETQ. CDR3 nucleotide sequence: TGCGCCAGCAGCGGGGAGGGACAGGAGACCCAGTACTTC. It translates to CASSGEGQETQYF.

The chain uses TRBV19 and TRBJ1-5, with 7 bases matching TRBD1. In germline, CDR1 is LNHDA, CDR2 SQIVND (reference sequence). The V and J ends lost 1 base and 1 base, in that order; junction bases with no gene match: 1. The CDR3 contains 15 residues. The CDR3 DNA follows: TGTGCCAGTAGTATAGGACAGGGAAGCAATCAGCCCCAGCATTTT. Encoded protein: CASSIGQGSNQPQHF.

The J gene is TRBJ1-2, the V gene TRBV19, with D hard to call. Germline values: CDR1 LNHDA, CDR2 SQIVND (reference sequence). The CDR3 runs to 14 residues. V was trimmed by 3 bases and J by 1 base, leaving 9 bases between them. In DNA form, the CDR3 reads TGTGCCAGTAGTATTTCTGACCGTAACTATGGCTACACCTTC. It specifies CASSISDRNYGYTF.

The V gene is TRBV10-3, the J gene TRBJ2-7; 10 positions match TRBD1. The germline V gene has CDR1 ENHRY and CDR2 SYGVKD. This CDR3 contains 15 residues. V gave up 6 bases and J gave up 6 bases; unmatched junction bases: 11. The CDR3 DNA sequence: TGTGCCATCAGACCCGGGACAGGGGAGACGGGCGAGCAGTACTTC. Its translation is CAIRPGTGETGEQYF.

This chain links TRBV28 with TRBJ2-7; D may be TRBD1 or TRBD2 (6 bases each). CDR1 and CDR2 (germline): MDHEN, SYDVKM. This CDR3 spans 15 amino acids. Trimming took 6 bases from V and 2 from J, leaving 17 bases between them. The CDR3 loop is CASSGGTGGPYEQYF. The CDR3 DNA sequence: TGTGCCAGCAGCGGTGGGACTGGGGGCCCCTACGAGCAGTACTTC. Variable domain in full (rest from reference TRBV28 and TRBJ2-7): DVKVTQSSRYLVKRTGEKVFLECVQDMDHENMFWYRQDPGLGLRLIYFSYDVKMKEKGDIPEGYSVSREKKERFSLILESASTNQTSMYLCASSGGTGGPYEQYFGPGTRLTVT.